Shown below are 8 T cell receptor beta chains from a single sample sequenced in a study of cytomegalovirus exposure and HLA in healthy donors. PCR primers comprised 60 Vbeta and 13 Jbeta primers. Using immunoSEQ multiplex PCR, the repertoire was profiled, and TCRdb retains in-frame clones only, with some absent. The sample yields approximately 140,000 clones, approximately 79% seen once. The sequenced sample consisted of PBMCs. Source of these receptors: a man younger than 30 in good health and CMV-seronegative.

The rearrangement joins TRBV5-4 to TRBJ2-3; 8 nucleotides match TRBD2. Germline assignment: CDR1 SGHNT and CDR2 YYREEE (reference sequence). The CDR3 length is 16 residues. J lost 2 bases, V lost 0 bases, and 5 bases had no gene match. CDR3 bases: TGTGCCAGCAGCTTGGACGGGGGGGGAAACACAGATACGCAGTATTTT. Translated: CASSLDGGGNTDTQYF. Full variable domain (remainder filled in from reference TRBV5-4 and TRBJ2-3): ETGVTQSPTHLIKTRGQQVTLRCSSQSGHNTVSWYQQALGQGPQFIFQYYREEENGRGNFPPRFSGLQFPNYSSELNVNALELDDSALYLCASSLDGGGNTDTQYFGPGTRLTVL.

This clone has a handful of counts. CDR3 region: CASSSDRGSYGYTF. The CDR3 bases are TGCGCCAGCAGCTCGGACAGGGGATCCTATGGCTACACCTTC. This chain uses TRBV5-1 with TRBJ1-2, with 9 bases identical to TRBD1. Germline V gives CDR1 SGHRS, CDR2 YFSETQ. This CDR3 comprises 14 residues. Trimming took 3 bases from V and 4 from J; bases not matched to a gene: 4.

This clone appeared once. The junction shows a germline mismatch at one end, possibly a read error. The chain employs TRBV7-9 and TRBJ2-7; 9 nucleotides line up with TRBD2. Germline V gene sequence: CDR1 SEHNR, CDR2 FQNEAQ (reference sequence). CDR3 size: 14 residues. In nucleotides, the CDR3 is TGTTCCAGCAGCACTGCGACTAGCGGCTACGAGCAGTACTTC. Translation: CSSSTATSGYEQYF.

The rearrangement uses TRBV29-1 and TRBJ2-1; 9 bases agree with TRBD1. Losses at the gene ends were 0 bases for V and 9 bases for J; bases not matched to a gene: 6. Germline loops: CDR1 SQVTM, CDR2 ANQGSEA. This CDR3 is 14 amino acids long. The CDR3 here is CSVEDTGTGIEQFF. The CDR3 DNA follows: TGCAGCGTTGAAGACACCGGGACAGGGATTGAGCAGTTCTTC.

A few counts support this clone. The chain employs TRBV4-1 and TRBJ2-7; tentative D call: TRBD1 (7 bases). Between the trimmed V and J ends, which lost 4 bases and 7 bases, there was a span of 17 bases. The CDR3 contains 14 residues. Germline lookup yields CDR1 MGHRA and CDR2 YSYEKL. CDR3 in amino acids: CASSPQGGGREQYF. In DNA, the CDR3 is TGCGCCAGCAGCCCCCAGGGGGGTGGAAGGGAGCAGTACTTC.

The chain has TRBV6-5 and TRBJ1-5; D is possibly TRBD1 (5 bases). Between the trimmed V and J ends, which lost 6 bases and 4 bases, there was a span of 16 bases. CDR3 length equals 15 residues. CDR1 and CDR2 from the germline V gene are MNHEY and SVGAGI. The CDR3 coding sequence is TGTGCCAGCAGGTCGGTAGCAGGGCTAAATCAGCCCCAGCATTTT. Translating gives CASRSVAGLNQPQHF.

The sample holds a few counts of this clone. V usage is TRBV5-6 and J usage is TRBJ2-5, with D unclear. CDR1 and CDR2 from the germline V gene are SGHDT and YYEEEE. V lost 1 base, J lost 5 bases, and 12 bases lay in between. The CDR3 contains 14 residues. DNA for the CDR3: TGTGCCAGCAGCTTGCCCGAGGAGTTGGAGACCCAGTACTTC. Protein: CASSLPEELETQYF.

This chain connects TRBV7-9 to TRBJ1-2, with D possibly matching TRBD1 (6 bases). CDR1 and CDR2 (germline): SEHNR, FQNEAQ (reference sequence). V dropped 0 bases and J dropped 4 bases, with 24 bases sitting between them. This CDR3 comprises 19 residues. CDR3 bases: TGTGCCAGCAGCTTAGCGTCAGCAGGGGCCGTCGTAAACTCCTATGGCTACACCTTC. It translates to CASSLASAGAVVNSYGYTF.